Given below is one T cell receptor (beta chain) in context. Germline CDR1 MGHRA, CDR2 YSYEKL. This CDR3 is 15 amino acids long. After removal of 3 bases from V and 2 bases from J, the junction contained 5 bases not matched to a gene. The sample is drawn from a study of cytomegalovirus exposure and HLA in healthy donors. Background on the study: Later analysis reported that the 110 or so validation repertoires shared the platform of the 500 to 850 first-cohort repertoires.

The repertoire was sequenced with immunoSEQ multiplex PCR; TCRdb's copy has only in-frame clones and lacks some. This table has under 400,000 clones, roughly 85% appearing once. The chain joins TRBV4-1 to TRBJ1-1; 8 bases are a match to TRBD1. The source is a woman aged 18-35 years in good health and CMV-seronegative. Input material: PBMCs. The CDR3 bases are TGCGCCAGCAGCCAGAACAGGGGGATCAACACTGAAGCTTTCTTT. It encodes CASSQNRGINTEAFF.